These 29 T cell receptor beta chains originate from one sample sequenced in a study of blood T cell repertoires in COVID-19. Data came from immunoSEQ multiplex PCR; TCRdb stores just in-frame clones and leaves some out. The profile shows about 210,000 clones, around 80% of them singletons. Sequences were obtained from peripheral blood. The receptors derive from a woman aged 40 to 49 with acute or convalescent COVID-19.

The chain combines TRBV6-1 with TRBJ2-3; 9 nucleotides line up with TRBD1. The length of the CDR3 is 18 residues. Germline values: CDR1 MNHNS, CDR2 SASEGT. Trimming removed 0 bases from V and 1 base from J; junction bases left unmatched: 8. The CDR3 region is CASSEAIQGAGGTDTQYF. The CDR3 coding sequence is TGTGCCAGCAGTGAAGCGATACAGGGGGCTGGTGGCACAGATACGCAGTATTTT.

The CDR3, as DNA: TGTGCCAGCAGTGGACGGTCGGGATATGCAACCAATGAGCAGTTCTTC. This sequence encodes CASSGRSGYATNEQFF. The genes are TRBV2 and TRBJ2-1; the D gene is possibly TRBD2 (5 bases). This CDR3 spans 16 amino acids. Trimming removed 4 bases from V and 6 bases from J, with 19 bases in between. Germline V gene data show CDR1 as SNHLY and CDR2 as FYNNEI.

This clone was observed once. The genes are TRBV19 and TRBJ2-7, with a weak D call TRBD2 (5 bases). Looked up from germline, CDR1 is LNHDA and CDR2 is SQIVND (reference sequence). The V end lost 0 bases, the J end lost 11 bases, and 14 bases lay between the germline ends. This CDR3 has 13 amino acids. CDR3 protein: CASSIDPGSGKYF. In nucleotides, the CDR3 is TGTGCCAGTAGTATAGACCCGGGGTCAGGCAAGTACTTC.

The chain employs TRBV10-3 and TRBJ2-2; no firm D call. Trimming shortened V by 10 bases and J by 4 bases, and 7 bases separated the two germline ends. The CDR3 consists of 11 residues. Germline V lookup: CDR1 ENHRY, CDR2 SYGVKD. DNA for the CDR3: TGTGCCAGCAGACTCACCGGGGAGCTGTTTTTT. Encoded protein: CASRLTGELFF.

This sequence joins TRBV5-6 and TRBJ1-2; maybe TRBD1 (6 bases). V was pared by 0 bases and J by 4 bases, with 16 bases between. The CDR3 loop spans 16 amino acids. Germline-derived CDR1 and CDR2 are SGHDT and YYEEEE. The CDR3 DNA reads TGTGCCAGCAGCTTGGCCACTACTCAGGGGCCCTATGGCTACACCTTC. Translated: CASSLATTQGPYGYTF.

V usage is TRBV6-5 and J usage is TRBJ2-3; 8 nucleotides match TRBD1. The CDR3 has 13 amino acids. J gave up 4 bases and V 7 bases, and 4 bases lay outside the gene matches. Germline CDR1 reads MNHEY; CDR2 reads SVGAGI. In nucleotides, the CDR3 is TGTGCCAGCACCGAGACAGGGGCAGATACGCAGTATTTT. Translation: CASTETGADTQYF.

The chain uses TRBV7-9 and TRBJ2-3; possibly TRBD2 for D (7 bases). This CDR3 comprises 16 residues. Germline CDR1 and CDR2: SEHNR and FQNEAQ (reference sequence). V lost 8 bases and J lost 3, with 21 bases in between. Here the CDR3 DNA reads TGTGCCAGCGCAGGGGACTACCCGGACGGGACAGATACGCAGTATTTT. Its translation: CASAGDYPDGTDTQYF.

The V call is TRBV19, the J call TRBJ2-1, with 8 nucleotides matching TRBD1. CDR1 and CDR2 (germline): LNHDA, SQIVND (reference sequence). V lost 5 bases and J lost 4; bases outside the gene matches: 7. CDR3 length: 15 amino acids. The chain's CDR3 is CASSVRRQGYNEQFF. The DNA of the CDR3 is TGTGCCAGTAGTGTGCGACGACAGGGGTACAATGAGCAGTTCTTC.

V usage is TRBV9 and J usage is TRBJ2-3; 14 bases are shared with TRBD2. Losses at the gene ends were 0 bases for V and 1 base for J; bases not matched to a gene: 19. The germline CDR1 and CDR2 sequences are SGDLS and YYNGEE. This CDR3 comprises 23 residues. As DNA, the CDR3 is TGTGCCAGCAGCGTAGACCCGACGGGACTAGCGGGGGCCCACCCCCTAGGCACAGATACGCAGTATTTT. Protein product: CASSVDPTGLAGAHPLGTDTQYF.

The chain carries TRBV19 and TRBJ2-6, with 7 bases lining up with TRBD1. The V gene's germline CDR1 is LNHDA and CDR2 SQIVND (reference sequence). Losses at the gene ends were 5 bases for V and 0 bases for J; bases not matched to a gene: 7. The CDR3 consists of 17 residues. CDR3 DNA: TGTGCCAGTAGTCGGGGACAGATGAACTCTGGGGCCAACGTCCTGACTTTC. As protein: CASSRGQMNSGANVLTF.

The chain combines TRBV5-6 with TRBJ2-1; maybe TRBD1 (5 bases). V was clipped by 4 bases and J by 0 bases, with 14 bases between them. Germline CDR1 is SGHDT and CDR2 is YYEEEE. This CDR3 contains 16 residues. The chain's CDR3 is CASSPETDISYNEQFF. The CDR3 bases are TGTGCCAGCAGCCCAGAAACGGACATCTCCTACAATGAGCAGTTCTTC.

This rearrangement joins TRBV5-6 to TRBJ2-2, with 8 positions matching TRBD2. This CDR3 has 18 amino acids. Unmatched junction bases numbered 12, after V lost 0 bases and J lost 5 bases. Germline V lookup: CDR1 SGHDT, CDR2 YYEEEE. The CDR3 nucleotides are TGTGCCAGCAGCTTGGGGCAGTTAGCGGGATCTCGGACCGGGGAGCTGTTTTTT. It yields the protein CASSLGQLAGSRTGELFF. Based on the CDR3 plus reference TRBV5-6 and TRBJ2-2, the full variable domain is DAGVTQSPTHLIKTRGQQVTLRCSPKSGHDTVSWYQQALGQGPQFIFQYYEEEERQRGNFPDRFSGHQFPNYSSELNVNALLLGDSALYLCASSLGQLAGSRTGELFFGEGSRLTVL.

To note about this clone: Additional DNA sequences in this sample encode the identical CDR3. The genes are TRBV6-5 and TRBJ2-3; 10 positions match TRBD2. Germline CDR1 MNHEY, CDR2 SVGAGI. V shed 0 bases and J 0 bases; nucleotides not matched to a gene: 0. The CDR3 sequence is 16 residues long. The CDR3 DNA is TGTGCCAGCAGTTACTCGACTAGCGGGAGCACAGATACGCAGTATTTT. This encodes CASSYSTSGSTDTQYF.

The V and J genes are TRBV24-1 and TRBJ1-1, with D unresolved. The CDR3 runs 15 residues. Trimming removed 2 bases at V and 4 bases at J, with 13 bases between. CDR1 and CDR2 from the germline V gene are KGHDR and SFDVKD. In nucleotides, the CDR3 is TGTGCCACCAGTGATTCTGCCCGGGCGGGCACTGAAGCTTTCTTT. As protein: CATSDSARAGTEAFF.

The rearrangement uses TRBV19 and TRBJ1-4, with D tentatively TRBD1 (5 bases). V lost 9 bases and J lost 7, with 15 bases in between. The CDR3 covers 13 residues. Germline V CDR1 and CDR2: LNHDA, SQIVND (reference sequence). CDR3 nucleotides: TGTGCCAGCCAGGGACTGAGGGGTGAAAAACTGTTTTTT. Its protein is CASQGLRGEKLFF.

The chain couples TRBV6-5 to TRBJ2-3; 10 bases line up with TRBD1. This CDR3 has 16 amino acids. In germline, CDR1 is MNHEY, CDR2 SVGAGI. Unmatched junction bases numbered 6, after V lost 0 bases and J lost 6 bases. This CDR3 is CASSYSRGTGVDTQYF. For the CDR3, the DNA is TGTGCCAGCAGTTACTCGAGAGGGACAGGGGTGGATACGCAGTATTTT.

V and J are TRBV9 and TRBJ2-7, with 10 nucleotides matching TRBD1. CDR1 is SGDLS, CDR2 YYNGEE, per germline. With 2 bases clipped from V and 2 bases from J, the junction kept 1 base outside the gene matches. The CDR3 has 14 residues. The CDR3 here is CASSVGTGAYEQYF. The CDR3 nucleotides read TGTGCCAGCAGCGTCGGGACAGGGGCCTACGAGCAGTACTTC.

J is TRBJ2-7 and V is TRBV18, with 7 bases fitting TRBD1. Unmatched junction bases numbered 3, after V lost 2 bases and J lost 2 bases. Germline V gene sequence: CDR1 KGHSH, CDR2 LQKENI. CDR3 length: 14 residues. The DNA for the CDR3 is TGTGCCAGCTCACCAGGACAGGAGGCCTACGAGCAGTACTTC. Translation gives CASSPGQEAYEQYF.

The rearrangement joins TRBV9 to TRBJ2-6; 8 positions agree with TRBD1. J was trimmed by 1 base and V by 3 bases; bases with no gene match: 6. Germline CDR1 reads SGDLS; CDR2 reads YYNGEE. The CDR3 is 17 amino acids. The CDR3 here is CASSEDRAPSGANVLTF. The CDR3 nucleotides read TGTGCCAGCAGCGAGGACAGGGCCCCTTCTGGGGCCAACGTCCTGACTTTC.

The chain has TRBV11-2 and TRBJ1-4; TRBD1 matches at 9 bases. Germline loops: CDR1 SGHAT, CDR2 FQNNGV. The CDR3 is 16 amino acids. After removal of 4 bases from V and 5 bases from J, the junction contained 8 bases not matched to a gene. The CDR3 loop reads CASSSAPGQGNEKLFF. The CDR3 DNA follows: TGTGCCAGCAGCTCGGCTCCGGGACAGGGCAATGAAAAACTGTTTTTT.

The chain combines TRBV6-5 with TRBJ2-1; 7 nucleotides agree with TRBD1. The junction had 7 bases not matched to a gene; V was cut back by 0 bases and J by 8 bases. This CDR3 is built from 15 residues. Germline V CDR1 and CDR2: MNHEY, SVGAGI. CDR3 in DNA: TGTGCCAGCAGTTACTCGGTGAGGGGGCGTCATGAGCAGTTCTTC. The encoded protein is CASSYSVRGRHEQFF.

This clone was detected only once. The rearrangement joins TRBV6-5 to TRBJ1-4; a possible D gene is TRBD1 (5 bases). Deletions cut 2 bases from V and 7 bases from J, with 8 bases between. The CDR3 extends over 13 amino acids. Germline CDR1 and CDR2: MNHEY and SVGAGI. CDR3 nucleotides: TGTGCCAGCAGTTACAGGACAAGTGAAAAACTGTTTTTT. It translates to CASSYRTSEKLFF.

The V gene is TRBV6-5, the J gene TRBJ1-5; TRBD1 matches 9 bases. The germline V gene has CDR1 MNHEY and CDR2 SVGAGI. The J segment lost 5 bases and the V segment lost 4 bases, leaving 6 bases of the junction unmatched. There are 15 residues in the CDR3. The CDR3 DNA is TGTGCCAGCAGTTTCGGACAGGGGATTGATCAGCCCCAGCATTTT. Residues: CASSFGQGIDQPQHF.

The rearrangement uses TRBV30 and TRBJ1-3, with D hard to call. CDR1 is GTSNPN, CDR2 SVGIG, per germline (reference sequence). The germline V and J ends were trimmed by 0 bases and 0 bases, with 9 bases remaining between them. The CDR3 has 15 amino acids. This CDR3 is CAWSVSQLSGNTIYF. The CDR3 bases are TGTGCCTGGAGTGTAAGTCAACTCTCTGGAAACACCATATATTTT.

Notes on this clone: Other DNA sequences from this sample encode an identical CDR3 as well. This sequence joins TRBV27 and TRBJ1-2; D might be TRBD1 (5 bases). CDR1 MNHEY and CDR2 SMNVEV come from the germline V gene (reference sequence). CDR3 length equals 12 residues. Trimming shortened V by 6 bases and J by 5 bases, and 10 bases separated the two germline ends. CDR3 loop: CASRHKGYGYTF. CDR3 DNA: TGTGCCAGCAGGCACAAGGGGTATGGCTACACCTTC.

The chain carries TRBV6-2 or TRBV6-3 and TRBJ2-4; 7 bases map to TRBD2. The trim removed 4 bases at V and 0 bases at J, leaving 6 bases unmatched. Germline values: CDR1 MNHEY, CDR2 SVGEGT. This CDR3 spans 16 amino acids. CDR3: CASSSGTTLAKNIQYF. DNA of the CDR3: TGTGCCAGCAGTTCCGGGACTACCCTAGCCAAAAACATTCAGTACTTC.

The rearrangement uses TRBV2 and TRBJ1-4; D uncertain. This CDR3 spans 13 amino acids. Trimming left V 5 bases short and J 6 bases short, with 10 bases between. CDR1 and CDR2 from the germline V gene are SNHLY and FYNNEI. The CDR3, as DNA: TGTGCCAGCAGTAAGAGCCCGTATGAAAAACTGTTTTTT. Encoded protein: CASSKSPYEKLFF.

The V and J genes are TRBV6-6 and TRBJ2-2; unclear D gene. The CDR3 runs 16 residues. Germline V lookup: CDR1 MNHNY, CDR2 SVGAGI (reference sequence). V gave up 7 bases and J gave up 7 bases, with 22 bases separating them. The CDR3 is CASILGPARIIGELFF. The CDR3 bases are TGTGCCAGCATCCTGGGCCCAGCACGGATAATCGGGGAGCTGTTTTTT.

This clone showed up just once. The chain is built from TRBV2 and TRBJ2-7; TRBD1 might be the D (5 bases). CDR1 and CDR2 from the germline V gene are SNHLY and FYNNEI. The germline V and J ends were trimmed by 2 bases and 6 bases, with 17 bases remaining between them. The CDR3 has 15 residues. DNA for the CDR3: TGTGCCAGCAGTGAACAGGGCCAGGGAATAGGCGAGCAGTACTTC. It translates to CASSEQGQGIGEQYF.